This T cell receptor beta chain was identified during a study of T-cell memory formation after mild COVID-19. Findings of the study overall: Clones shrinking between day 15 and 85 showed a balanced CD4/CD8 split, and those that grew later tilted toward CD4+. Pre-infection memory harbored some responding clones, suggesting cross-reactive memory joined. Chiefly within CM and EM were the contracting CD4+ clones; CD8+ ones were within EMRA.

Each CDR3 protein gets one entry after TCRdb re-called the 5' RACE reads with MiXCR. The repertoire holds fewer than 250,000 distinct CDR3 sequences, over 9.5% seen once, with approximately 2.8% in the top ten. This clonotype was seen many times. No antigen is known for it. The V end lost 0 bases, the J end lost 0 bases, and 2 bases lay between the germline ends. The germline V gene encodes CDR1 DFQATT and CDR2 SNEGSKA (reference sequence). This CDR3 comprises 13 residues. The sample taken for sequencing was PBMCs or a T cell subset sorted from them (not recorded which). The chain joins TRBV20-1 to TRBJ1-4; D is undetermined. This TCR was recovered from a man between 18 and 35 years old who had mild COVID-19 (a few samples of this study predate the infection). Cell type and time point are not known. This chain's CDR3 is CSARDATNEKLFF. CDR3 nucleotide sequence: TGCAGTGCTAGAGATGCAACTAATGAAAAACTGTTTTTT.